A single sample gave rise to the 20 T cell receptor beta chains below, sequenced in a study of regulatory T cells in long-lasting Graves disease. Combining iRepertoire HTBI primers with Arm-PCR of CDR3 regions, the authors built TCR beta libraries. TCRdb reprocessed the multiplex PCR reads via MiXCR and lists one record per CDR3 protein. The sample holds over 500,000 distinct CDR3 sequences, about 16% seen once. Documented time point: newly diagnosed GD, antithyroid drugs for less than 3 months. Extracted PBMC RNA gave rise to the TCR library. The data also belong to a second study, concerning T cells in Graves' hyperthyroidism and ophthalmopathy.

The source was peripheral blood mononuclear cells (PBMCs), collected at new diagnosis, from a patient treated with antithyroid drugs. The receptors derive from a man younger than 30 with Graves disease.

The J gene is TRBJ1-1, the V gene TRBV9, with D possibly being TRBD1 (6 bases). The germline V gene encodes CDR1 SGDLS and CDR2 YYNGEE. The CDR3 loop spans 15 amino acids. Trimming pared 0 bases from V and 1 base from J, leaving 10 bases between. The CDR3 DNA reads TGTGCCAGCAGCGTAGGAACAGGGACGAACACTGAAGCTTTCTTT. Its protein is CASSVGTGTNTEAFF.

The chain carries TRBV9 and TRBJ2-1; TRBD2 agrees at 13 bases. Germline CDR1 is SGDLS and CDR2 is YYNGEE. The CDR3 extends over 16 amino acids. The trim removed 5 bases at V and 7 bases at J, leaving 9 bases unmatched. The CDR3: CASSPTSGRGANEQFF. CDR3 sequence (DNA): TGTGCCAGCAGTCCCACTAGCGGGAGGGGGGCTAATGAGCAGTTCTTC.

The sample holds a few counts of this clonotype. V and J are TRBV4-1 and TRBJ2-7; 9 bases fit TRBD1. Germline lookup yields CDR1 MGHRA and CDR2 YSYEKL. The CDR3 contains 16 residues. Trimming cost V 1 base and J 4 bases; bases outside gene matches: 8. The CDR3 DNA reads TGCGCCAGCAGCCAAGTTTTCGGGACAGGGCAATACGAGCAGTACTTC. Amino acid sequence: CASSQVFGTGQYEQYF.

This clonotype occurred a few times. V gene TRBV29-1 combines with J gene TRBJ1-1; no clear D gene. There are 12 residues in the CDR3. Looked up from germline, CDR1 is SQVTM and CDR2 is ANQGSEA. Trimming took off 5 bases at V and 1 base at J, with 8 bases between the two ends. CDR3 sequence reads: CSVHPSNTEAFF. CDR3 nucleotide sequence: TGCAGCGTTCACCCGTCGAACACTGAAGCTTTCTTT.

A remark on this clonotype: A clone one base away is much larger, so this may be a read error. V gene TRBV7-2 combines with J gene TRBJ2-1, with 12 bases that match TRBD2. CDR1 and CDR2 from the germline V gene are SGHTA and FQGNSA. The CDR3 extends over 16 amino acids. The ends lost 7 bases at V and 7 bases at J; junction bases unmatched: 11. The CDR3 is CASNYLTSGSWNEQFF. CDR3 coding DNA: TGTGCCAGCAATTATTTGACTAGCGGGAGTTGGAATGAGCAGTTCTTC.

Comment on this clonotype: This sequence may be a read error, since a much larger clone differs from it by one base. The chain combines TRBV11-3 with TRBJ2-1, with 10 bases fitting TRBD2. Unmatched junction bases numbered 20, after V lost 5 bases and J lost 7 bases. Germline V gives CDR1 SGHNT, CDR2 YENEEA. This CDR3 region has 19 residues. CDR3 in DNA: TGTGCCAGCAGCGCCCAACCGGGACCAGCGGGAGGGCCAAGTAATGAGCAGTTCTTC. Translating it yields CASSAQPGPAGGPSNEQFF.

This clonotype was counted many times. This chain links TRBV10-1 with TRBJ2-5, with D maybe TRBD2 (5 bases). The CDR3 has 14 residues. V gave up 3 bases and J gave up 5 bases, with 13 bases separating them. From germline, CDR1 is WNHNN and CDR2 SYGVQD (reference sequence). The CDR3 DNA is TGCGCCAGCAGTGAAGCTTTATCGGGGGAGACCCAGTACTTC. This translates into CASSEALSGETQYF.

Ten or more counts support this clonotype. The rearrangement links TRBV10-2 to TRBJ2-5; TRBD2 agrees at 7 bases. The germline gives CDR1 WSHSY, CDR2 SAAADI. The length of the CDR3 is 15 residues. The V segment lost 6 bases and the J segment 2 bases; nucleotides outside the gene matches: 9. The CDR3 coding sequence is TGCGCCAGCAGGAGAGGTCAGCGGGATCAAGAGACCCAGTACTTC. It codes for CASRRGQRDQETQYF.

Only a few counts were recorded for this clonotype. J is TRBJ2-1 and V is TRBV7-3, with D maybe TRBD2 (6 bases). The CDR3 has 16 amino acids. Germline CDR1 reads SGHTA; CDR2 reads FQGTGA. The germline V and J ends were trimmed by 2 bases and 4 bases, with 15 bases remaining between them. The CDR3 nucleotides are TGTGCCAGCAGCTTATCTCCGGCTAGCGCATACAATGAGCAGTTCTTC. Protein: CASSLSPASAYNEQFF.

Many counts were recorded for this clonotype. V is TRBV11-1 and J is TRBJ2-3; no clear D. From germline, CDR1 is SGHAT and CDR2 FQDESV (reference sequence). This CDR3 has 14 residues. With 5 bases removed from V and 2 bases from J, the gap between germline ends came to 11 bases. As DNA, the CDR3 is TGTGCCAGCAGCGGAGTGATAGCCACAGATACGCAGTATTTT. This gives the protein CASSGVIATDTQYF.

This clonotype was recorded many times. The V and J genes are TRBV2 and TRBJ2-6; no definite D call. CDR1 SNHLY and CDR2 FYNNEI come from the germline V gene. V lost 8 bases and J 0 bases, leaving 14 bases between the germline ends. This CDR3 spans 16 amino acids. CDR3 protein: CASVGGSSSGANVLTF. The CDR3 DNA is TGTGCCAGCGTAGGTGGTAGTTCCTCTGGGGCCAACGTCCTGACTTTC.

In its sample, this clonotype was seen a few times. The rearrangement uses TRBV7-2 and TRBJ2-1; 14 positions agree with TRBD2. Germline values: CDR1 SGHTA, CDR2 FQGNSA. V lost 1 base to trimming and J lost 12 bases; unmatched junction nucleotides: 5. The length of the CDR3 is 15 residues. CDR3: CASSLGLAGGWRQFF. CDR3 nucleotides: TGTGCCAGCAGCTTAGGACTAGCGGGAGGGTGGCGGCAGTTCTTC.

This clonotype appeared a few times. The chain combines TRBV20-1 with TRBJ2-7; 7 bases match TRBD2. This CDR3 has 14 amino acids. The germline CDR1 and CDR2 sequences are DFQATT and SNEGSKA (reference sequence). With V trimmed by 5 bases and J by 1 base, 8 bases remained unmatched. The chain's CDR3 is CSAEHLAESYEQYF. The CDR3 coding sequence is TGCAGTGCTGAACATCTAGCGGAGTCCTACGAGCAGTACTTC.

This clonotype appeared a few times. The chain combines TRBV3-1 with TRBJ2-2; 7 bases agree with TRBD2. Per germline, CDR1 LGHDT and CDR2 YNNKEL (reference sequence). The CDR3 totals 16 residues. The V segment lost 3 bases and the J segment 2 bases; nucleotides outside the gene matches: 6. The CDR3 DNA reads as TGTGCCAGCAGCCACACCGGGACTATAAACACCGGGGAGCTGTTTTTT. Translation gives CASSHTGTINTGELFF. Full variable domain (outside the CDR3, taken from reference TRBV3-1 and TRBJ2-2): DTAVSQTPKYLVTQMGNDKSIKCEQNLGHDTMYWYKQDSKKFLKIMFSYNNKELIINETVPNRFSPKSPDKAHLNLHINSLELGDSAVYFCASSHTGTINTGELFFGEGSRLTVL.

This clonotype was observed a handful of times. The gene calls are TRBV12-3 or TRBV12-4 and TRBJ2-7, with 8 bases matching TRBD1. J gave up 5 bases and V 10 bases, and 7 bases lay outside the gene matches. This CDR3 is built from 12 residues. CDR3 nucleotide sequence: TGTGCCACCGGACAGGGCGCCCACGAGCAGTACTTC. It translates to CATGQGAHEQYF.

V is TRBV7-3 and J is TRBJ2-1; D gene unclear. V was shortened by 0 bases and J by 4 bases, with 4 bases between the two germline ends. The V gene's germline CDR1 is SGHTA and CDR2 FQGTGA. CDR3 length: 13 amino acids. For the CDR3, the DNA is TGTGCCAGCAGCTTAACTTTTTACAATGAGCAGTTCTTC. This translates into CASSLTFYNEQFF.

There are a few counts of this clonotype. A much larger clone lies a single base off, so this may be a read error. The rearrangement uses TRBV3-1 and TRBJ1-1, with TRBD1 as a possible D gene (5 bases). Germline V gene data show CDR1 as LGHDT and CDR2 as YNNKEL (reference sequence). This CDR3 is 12 amino acids long. This CDR3 reads CARSQKGIRAFF. The CDR3 DNA reads TGTGCCCGCAGCCAAAAGGGGATTCGGGCTTTCTTT.

This clonotype was recorded at least ten times. J is TRBJ2-1 and V is TRBV6-1; TRBD2 matches 10 bases. With 2 bases clipped from V and 6 bases from J, the junction kept 7 bases outside the gene matches. This CDR3 is built from 16 residues. In germline, CDR1 is MNHNS, CDR2 SASEGT. The CDR3 protein is CASSESPSGRANEQFF. The CDR3 region has the DNA TGTGCCAGCAGTGAATCCCCCAGCGGGAGGGCCAATGAGCAGTTCTTC.

This clonotype appeared many times. V and J are TRBV5-1 and TRBJ2-3; unclear D gene. Germline loops: CDR1 SGHRS, CDR2 YFSETQ. This CDR3 region has 15 residues. The V gene lost 0 bases and the J gene lost 4 bases, with 12 bases spanning the gap. This CDR3 reads CASSLVGFRADTQYF. The CDR3 bases are TGCGCCAGCAGCTTGGTCGGGTTTCGGGCAGATACGCAGTATTTT. Combining the CDR3 with reference TRBV5-1 and TRBJ2-3 gives the whole variable domain KAGVTQTPRYLIKTRGQQVTLSCSPISGHRSVSWYQQTPGQGLQFLFEYFSETQRNKGNFPGRFSGRQFSNSRSEMNVSTLELGDSALYLCASSLVGFRADTQYFGPGTRLTVL.

In this sample, this clonotype turned up many times. This chain links TRBV10-3 with TRBJ1-4; TRBD1 agrees at 8 bases. V trimming: 7 bases; J trimming: 8 bases; junction bases outside the gene matches: 6. CDR3 size: 13 residues. Looked up from germline, CDR1 is ENHRY and CDR2 is SYGVKD. CDR3 sequence: CAIKAGGEEKLFF. The CDR3 DNA sequence: TGTGCCATCAAGGCAGGGGGCGAAGAAAAACTGTTTTTT.